A single sample gave rise to the 28 T cell receptor beta chains below, sequenced in a study of OX40 agonist ivuxolimab in advanced cancers. The data were produced by immunoSEQ multiplex PCR, yet TCRdb's version contains in-frame clones alone and is incomplete. The repertoire includes some 60,000 clones, 70% to 90% of them detected once, and roughly 13% sits in the top ten. Sequenced material: CD4+ or CD8+ T cells sorted from blood, taken in a trial of the OX40 agonist ivuxolimab. The receptors were gathered from an adult with an advanced solid tumor such as melanoma, head and neck, liver or kidney cancer.

V gene TRBV19 combines with J gene TRBJ2-7, with 7 bases lining up with TRBD2. Looked up from germline, CDR1 is LNHDA and CDR2 is SQIVND (reference sequence). The CDR3 runs to 15 residues. V lost 3 bases, J lost 4 bases, and 9 bases stayed unmatched. As DNA, the CDR3 is TGTGCCAGTAGTATGACGGGACTACCGCGGTACGAGCAGTACTTC. Residues: CASSMTGLPRYEQYF.

This clone came up once. One junction end disagrees with the germline gene, perhaps due to a read error. The chain couples TRBV2 to TRBJ2-4; 10 bases are shared with TRBD2. This CDR3 is 12 amino acids long. Germline V lookup: CDR1 SNHLY, CDR2 FYNNEI. The CDR3 is CASSELASGRGF. The CDR3 DNA reads as TGTGCCAGCAGTGAATTGGCTAGCGGGAGAGGATTC. The entire variable domain, with the rest obtained from reference TRBV2 and TRBJ2-4, is as follows: EPEVTQTPSHQVTQMGQEVILRCVPISNHLYFYWYRQILGQKVEFLVSFYNNEISEKSEIFDDQFSVERPDGSNFTLKIRSTKLEDSAMYFCASSELASGRGFGAGTRLSVL.

The gene calls are TRBV27 and TRBJ1-5, with 9 bases lining up with TRBD1. This CDR3 is 17 amino acids long. Losses at the gene ends were 6 bases for V and 1 base for J; bases not matched to a gene: 10. Per germline, CDR1 MNHEY and CDR2 SMNVEV (reference sequence). This CDR3 reads CASSSITGTGSNQPQHF. The CDR3 DNA reads TGTGCCAGCAGCTCAATTACCGGGACAGGGAGCAATCAGCCCCAGCATTTT.

V and J are TRBV21-1 and TRBJ2-5; the table's D call TRBD1 went unverified against the DNA. TRBV21-1 is a documented pseudogene. The CDR3 contains 11 residues. In nucleotides, the CDR3 is TGTGCCAGCACCGGACAGGGTCCTCAGTACTTC. Translation: CASTGQGPQYF.

The rearrangement uses TRBV2 and TRBJ2-1; 7 positions agree with TRBD2. The CDR3 sequence is 14 residues long. Looked up from germline, CDR1 is SNHLY and CDR2 is FYNNEI. The trim removed 8 bases at V and 5 bases at J, leaving 9 bases unmatched. The CDR3 DNA is TGTGCCAGCGGGAATCGGGGAGGGCACAATGAGCAGTTCTTC. Its translation is CASGNRGGHNEQFF.

The chain has TRBV15 and TRBJ2-3, with D uncertain. This CDR3 spans 14 amino acids. V lost 0 bases to trimming and J lost 2 bases, with 6 bases between them. The germline V gene has CDR1 LNHNV and CDR2 YYDKDF (reference sequence). The CDR3 loop reads CATSRDSVTDTQYF. In DNA form, the CDR3 reads TGTGCCACCAGCAGAGACTCGGTCACAGATACGCAGTATTTT.

This clone was found a few times. The CDR3 reads CASSLTRERGQETQYF. The CDR3 bases are TGTGCCAGCAGCTTAACGCGGGAGAGGGGACAAGAGACCCAGTACTTC. The chain links TRBV7-8 to TRBJ2-5; 7 nucleotides agree with TRBD2. The germline gives CDR1 SGHVS, CDR2 FQNEAQ. The length of the CDR3 is 16 residues. The junction had 8 bases not matched to a gene; V was cut back by 2 bases and J by 2 bases. Full variable domain (remainder filled in from reference TRBV7-8 and TRBJ2-5): GAGVSQSPRYKVAKRGQDVALRCDPISGHVSLFWYQQALGQGPEFLTYFQNEAQLDKSGLPSDRFFAERPEGSVSTLKIQRTQQEDSAVYLCASSLTRERGQETQYFGPGTRLLVL.

The CDR3 here is CASSLLLAASYEQYF. The CDR3 nucleotides are TGTGCCAGCAGTTTACTGCTAGCGGCCTCCTACGAGCAGTACTTC. The V call is TRBV28, the J call TRBJ2-7; 7 positions match TRBD2. V lost 2 bases, J lost 0 bases, and 4 bases stayed unmatched. Germline V lookup: CDR1 MDHEN, CDR2 SYDVKM. CDR3 size: 15 residues.

V gene TRBV10-1 combines with J gene TRBJ2-3; D remains unclear. V was pared by 4 bases and J by 6 bases, with 5 bases between. The CDR3 runs 11 residues. The germline CDR1 and CDR2 sequences are WNHNN and SYGVQD (reference sequence). CDR3 residues: CASSVGDTQYF. As DNA, the CDR3 is TGCGCCAGCAGTGTTGGGGATACGCAGTATTTT.

V usage is TRBV4-1 and J usage is TRBJ2-1; either TRBD1 or TRBD2 may fit D (5 bases each). Trimming took off 1 base at V and 12 bases at J, with 16 bases between the two ends. The CDR3 is 14 residues long. CDR1 MGHRA and CDR2 YSYEKL come from the germline V gene. The CDR3 sequence is CASSQVGTVLGQFF. The CDR3 DNA is TGCGCCAGCAGCCAAGTCGGGACGGTCCTGGGGCAGTTCTTC.

This clone came up a few times. This chain uses TRBV4-1 with TRBJ2-3, with a weak D call TRBD2 (6 bases). There are 15 residues in the CDR3. Looked up from germline, CDR1 is MGHRA and CDR2 is YSYEKL. Trimming left V 0 bases short and J 5 bases short, with 12 bases between. The CDR3 DNA is TGCGCCAGCAGCCAAGACGTCTCCGGGAGAGATACGCAGTATTTT. It specifies CASSQDVSGRDTQYF.

The chain carries TRBV5-4 and TRBJ1-2, with 7 bases matching TRBD1. CDR1 and CDR2 from the germline V gene are SGHNT and YYREEE (reference sequence). J was trimmed by 5 bases and V by 4 bases; bases with no gene match: 11. This CDR3 spans 15 amino acids. The CDR3 DNA reads TGTGCCAGCAGCGCCACCTCCGGGACAGTATATGGCTACACCTTC. Translating gives CASSATSGTVYGYTF.

The V and J genes are TRBV7-9 and TRBJ2-5; no firm D call. The CDR3 is made up of 13 amino acids. V was shortened by 6 bases and J by 4 bases, with 12 bases between the two germline ends. The germline gives CDR1 SEHNR, CDR2 FQNEAQ (reference sequence). As DNA, the CDR3 is TGTGCCAGCAGAACCGGATTTCCAGAGACCCAGTACTTC. This encodes CASRTGFPETQYF.

This clone appeared once. This chain links TRBV6-6 with TRBJ2-7; perhaps TRBD1 as D (5 bases). Germline V gives CDR1 MNHNY, CDR2 SVGAGI (reference sequence). V was trimmed by 4 bases and J by 3 bases, leaving 13 bases between them. The CDR3 covers 14 residues. The CDR3 DNA follows: TGTGCCAGCAGTTGGGGTGGGGCTGGCTACGAGCAGTACTTC. As protein: CASSWGGAGYEQYF.

The rearrangement uses TRBV11-2 and TRBJ2-1; 10 bases agree with TRBD2. Losses at the gene ends were 5 bases for V and 6 bases for J; bases not matched to a gene: 13. The CDR3 length is 17 residues. Germline CDR1 SGHAT, CDR2 FQNNGV. The CDR3 is CASSGMVLAGVLNEQFF. The CDR3 region has the DNA TGTGCCAGCAGCGGTATGGTCCTAGCGGGAGTCCTCAATGAGCAGTTCTTC. The full variable domain, with the rest looked up from reference TRBV11-2 and TRBJ2-1, is EAGVAQSPRYKIIEKRQSVAFWCNPISGHATLYWYQQILGQGPKLLIQFQNNGVVDDSQLPKDRFSAERLKGVDSTLKIQPAKLEDSAVYLCASSGMVLAGVLNEQFFGPGTRLTVL.

The rearrangement joins TRBV29-1 to TRBJ2-1; 8 nucleotides align to TRBD1. V lost 3 bases and J lost 5; bases outside the gene matches: 9. The CDR3 covers 15 residues. CDR1 and CDR2 (germline): SQVTM, ANQGSEA. Written as DNA, the CDR3 is TGCAGCGTTGAGCCCCGGGACAGGAAAAACAATGAGCAGTTCTTC. Translation gives CSVEPRDRKNNEQFF.

V usage is TRBV7-9 and J usage is TRBJ1-1; D gene unclear. CDR1 is SEHNR, CDR2 FQNEAQ, per germline (reference sequence). Trimming pared 7 bases from V and 4 bases from J, leaving 16 bases between. The CDR3 contains 14 residues. This CDR3 reads CASTLDGIATEAFF. The CDR3 DNA is TGTGCCAGCACCCTAGACGGCATTGCCACTGAAGCTTTCTTT.

The chain joins TRBV11-2 to TRBJ2-6, with D perhaps matching TRBD1 (6 bases). Looked up from germline, CDR1 is SGHAT and CDR2 is FQNNGV. V lost 3 bases to trimming and J lost 0 bases, with 12 bases between them. The CDR3 has 17 amino acids. The CDR3 nucleotides are TGTGCCAGCAGCTTTCCGCAGGGGATCTCTGGGGCCAACGTCCTGACTTTC. It codes for CASSFPQGISGANVLTF. Full variable domain (missing parts from reference TRBV11-2 and TRBJ2-6): EAGVAQSPRYKIIEKRQSVAFWCNPISGHATLYWYQQILGQGPKLLIQFQNNGVVDDSQLPKDRFSAERLKGVDSTLKIQPAKLEDSAVYLCASSFPQGISGANVLTFGAGSRLTVL.

J is TRBJ2-4 and V is TRBV2; 9 bases map to TRBD2. The germline gives CDR1 SNHLY, CDR2 FYNNEI. This CDR3 has 18 amino acids. After removal of 3 bases from V and 0 bases from J, the junction contained 9 bases not matched to a gene. Written as DNA, the CDR3 is TGTGCCAGCAGTGACGTTCTGCTAGCGGGACTAGCCAAAAACATTCAGTACTTC. The encoded protein is CASSDVLLAGLAKNIQYF.

The rearrangement uses TRBV11-2 and TRBJ1-3; 9 nucleotides line up with TRBD1. The J segment lost 4 bases and the V segment lost 7 bases, leaving 8 bases of the junction unmatched. Per the germline V gene, CDR1 is SGHAT and CDR2 is FQNNGV. The CDR3 loop spans 15 amino acids. The CDR3 protein is CASNPNRGLGNTIYF. CDR3 in DNA: TGTGCCAGCAACCCAAACAGGGGGCTAGGAAACACCATATATTTT.

The CDR3 loop is CASSLRTSGGYEQYF. In nucleotides, the CDR3 is TGTGCCAGCAGTCTCAGAACTAGCGGGGGTTACGAGCAGTACTTC. The chain links TRBV27 to TRBJ2-7; 11 nucleotides match TRBD2. The CDR3 spans 15 residues. V lost 5 bases to trimming and J lost 4 bases; unmatched junction nucleotides: 7. Germline CDR1 reads MNHEY; CDR2 reads SMNVEV (reference sequence).

The chain employs TRBV5-1 and TRBJ2-2; 12 bases line up with TRBD2. Germline CDR1 is SGHRS and CDR2 is YFSETQ. With V trimmed by 4 bases and J by 4 bases, 2 bases remained unmatched. The CDR3 runs to 15 residues. The CDR3 DNA reads TGCGCCAGCAGCACTAGCGGGAGGTTCACCGGGGAGCTGTTTTTT. This translates into CASSTSGRFTGELFF.

This clone has just a few counts. The genes are TRBV2 and TRBJ1-2, with a weak D call TRBD1 (5 bases). The V end lost 3 bases, the J end lost 7 bases, and 12 bases lay between the germline ends. The CDR3 has 13 amino acids. Germline V lookup: CDR1 SNHLY, CDR2 FYNNEI. The CDR3 spells CASSDWGFGGYTF. CDR3 nucleotide sequence: TGTGCCAGCAGTGATTGGGGGTTTGGTGGCTACACCTTC.

This chain joins TRBV4-1 and TRBJ1-2; D might be TRBD1 (5 bases). Germline CDR1 and CDR2: MGHRA and YSYEKL. Deletions cut 0 bases from V and 9 bases from J, with 14 bases between. The CDR3 is 14 amino acids. The CDR3 region has the DNA TGCGCCAGCAGCCAAGATAGTGGGCAGGGCCGCTACACCTTC. It codes for CASSQDSGQGRYTF.

This chain uses TRBV28 with TRBJ2-7; a weak D match, TRBD2 (6 bases). Germline V CDR1 and CDR2: MDHEN, SYDVKM. V was trimmed by 3 bases and J by 2 bases, leaving 8 bases between them. The CDR3 spans 13 residues. The CDR3 sequence: CASSLGLAYEQYF. The CDR3 DNA reads TGTGCCAGCAGTTTGGGACTTGCCTACGAGCAGTACTTC.

As for this clone: This sample also contains other DNA sequences that code for the same CDR3. This chain joins TRBV6-4 and TRBJ2-2; D possibly matches TRBD1 or TRBD2 (6 bases each). CDR1 and CDR2 (germline): MRHNA, SNTAGT. V was shortened by 0 bases and J by 7 bases, with 12 bases between the two germline ends. This CDR3 spans 15 amino acids. CDR3 sequence (DNA): TGTGCCAGCAGTGACTCGAAACAGGGACTCGGGGAGCTGTTTTTT. Translating gives CASSDSKQGLGELFF.

This clone was detected only a few times. V usage is TRBV6-1 and J usage is TRBJ2-2; no reliable D call. The CDR3 totals 15 residues. Germline lookup yields CDR1 MNHNS and CDR2 SASEGT. Between the trimmed V and J ends, which lost 1 base and 0 bases, there was a span of 6 bases. In DNA, the CDR3 is TGTGCCAGCAGTGAAGACATATCGAACACCGGGGAGCTGTTTTTT. It encodes CASSEDISNTGELFF.

This clone was picked up one time. The chain combines TRBV11-2 with TRBJ2-7; 8 nucleotides align to TRBD1. This CDR3 comprises 19 residues. Per germline, CDR1 SGHAT and CDR2 FQNNGV. V shed 4 bases and J 4 bases; nucleotides not matched to a gene: 21. CDR3 sequence (DNA): TGTGCCAGCAGCTCCTACACAGGGGGAATCGGTACGGGATATTACGAGCAGTACTTC. This translates into CASSSYTGGIGTGYYEQYF. The full variable domain, in which reference TRBV11-2 and TRBJ2-7 provide the parts outside the CDR3, is EAGVAQSPRYKIIEKRQSVAFWCNPISGHATLYWYQQILGQGPKLLIQFQNNGVVDDSQLPKDRFSAERLKGVDSTLKIQPAKLEDSAVYLCASSSYTGGIGTGYYEQYFGPGTRLTVT.